The rows below give T cell receptor beta chains drawn from one sample of a study of shared clonotypes between healthy human individuals. The repertoire was sequenced with immunoSEQ multiplex PCR; TCRdb's copy has only in-frame clones and lacks some. The sample has more than 200,000 clones; just over 65% are singletons. The sample consisted of memory CD4+ T cells sorted from blood. The receptors shown here come from a man younger than 40 in good health. CDR3s include the opening cysteine and the closing phenylalanine or tryptophan. D genes are given only for firm matches. Not every row has a clone size; where given, it reads once, few, many or a size class.

d_gene,j_gene,v_gene,abundance,CDR3aa,CDR3nt
TRBD1,TRBJ1-1,TRBV5-1,NA,CASSLMTGGRDTEAFF,TGCGCCAGCAGCTTGATGACAGGGGGCCGGGACACTGAAGCTTTCTTT
NA,TRBJ2-7,TRBV5-1,few,CASSLEGLRTYEQYF,TGCGCCAGCAGCTTGGAGGGGCTTAGGACCTACGAGCAGTACTTC
NA,TRBJ2-7,TRBV20-1,once,CSARGGDFF,TGCAGTGCTAGAGGGGGGGACTTTTTC
NA,TRBJ1-2,TRBV19,NA,CASSMSKPHGYTF,TGTGCCAGTAGTATGTCGAAGCCTCATGGCTACACCTTC
NA,TRBJ1-1,TRBV18,NA,CASSPGSAEAFF,TGTGCCAGCTCACCAGGGAGTGCTGAAGCTTTCTTT
TRBD2,TRBJ2-5,TRBV10-3,few,CAISDLAGETQYF,TGTGCCATCAGTGATTTAGCGGGAGAGACCCAGTACTTC
TRBD2,TRBJ2-1,TRBV27,NA,CASSLSLAGGPGSNEQFF,TGTGCCAGCAGTTTATCCCTAGCGGGAGGGCCGGGTTCGAATGAGCAGTTCTTC
NA,TRBJ2-7,TRBV9,NA,CASSVAVWDLQYF,TGTGCCAGCAGCGTAGCTGTGTGGGACCTCCAGTACTTC
NA,TRBJ2-5,TRBV14,NA,CASSQERETQYF,TGTGCCAGCAGCCAAGAAAGGGAGACCCAGTACTTC
TRBD2,TRBJ2-7,TRBV9,NA,CASSVAGLAGRQYF,TGTGCCAGCAGCGTAGCGGGACTAGCGGGACGGCAGTACTTC
NA,TRBJ2-7,TRBV6-1,NA,CASIKGGAGSYEQYF,TGTGCCAGCATCAAAGGGGGTGCAGGCTCCTACGAGCAGTACTTC
TRBD2,TRBJ2-1,TRBV10-3,NA,CAIGLAGNNEQFF,TGTGCCATCGGGCTAGCGGGGAACAATGAGCAGTTCTTC
TRBD2,TRBJ2-2,TRBV5-6,NA,CASSLVAGGTGELFF,TGTGCCAGCAGCTTGGTTGCGGGAGGGACCGGGGAGCTGTTTTTT
NA,TRBJ1-1,TRBV19,few,CASTSRRVPSEAFF,TGTGCCAGTACCTCTCGGAGAGTCCCCTCTGAAGCTTTCTTT
TRBD1,TRBJ2-1,TRBV10-1,NA,CASSPGQGRMNEQFF,TGCGCCAGCAGCCCTGGACAGGGAAGGATGAATGAGCAGTTCTTC
NA,TRBJ2-2,TRBV10-3,NA,CAISQHGAGELFF,TGTGCCATCAGCCAGCATGGAGCCGGGGAGCTGTTTTTT
TRBD1,TRBJ1-4,TRBV27,few,CASSRGDSNEKLFF,TGTGCCAGCAGTCGAGGGGACAGTAATGAAAAACTGTTTTTT
NA,TRBJ2-7,TRBV5-1,few,CASSLRGGTTKASYEQYF,TGCGCCAGCAGCTTGAGGGGAGGGACAACTAAAGCGTCCTACGAGCAGTACTTC
NA,TRBJ2-5,TRBV28,NA,CASSLLRGSWETQYF,TGTGCCAGCAGTTTATTAAGGGGGTCGTGGGAGACCCAGTACTTC
NA,TRBJ2-3,TRBV30,NA,CAWKRRGGAPDTQYF,TGTGCCTGGAAGAGGAGAGGGGGAGCCCCAGATACGCAGTATTTT
TRBD1,TRBJ1-2,TRBV7-2,NA,CASSRMGDRGGYTF,TGTGCCAGCAGCCGTATGGGGGACAGGGGAGGCTACACCTTC
NA,TRBJ1-3,TRBV4-1,NA,CASSRLMGAGNTIYF,TGCGCCAGCAGCCGCCTCATGGGGGCCGGAAACACCATATATTTT
TRBD2,TRBJ2-1,TRBV5-4,NA,CATRWWEGKRTDEQFF,TGTGCCACTCGGTGGTGGGAGGGCAAACGAACGGATGAGCAGTTCTTC
NA,TRBJ2-2,TRBV5-4,NA,CASSLSGELFF,TGTGCCAGCAGCTTGTCCGGGGAGCTGTTTTTT
NA,TRBJ2-7,TRBV6-5,few,CASRKRDNYEQYF,TGTGCCAGCAGAAAACGGGACAACTACGAGCAGTACTTC
NA,TRBJ2-7,TRBV6-1,NA,CASSKTFTSYEQYF,TGTGCCAGCAGTAAAACCTTCACTAGCTACGAGCAGTACTTC
NA,TRBJ1-3,TRBV7-7,NA,CASSLGPGGNTIYF,TGTGCTAGCAGCTTAGGGCCAGGCGGAAACACCATATATTTT
TRBD2,TRBJ2-5,TRBV5-4,NA,CASSFEPSGETQYF,TGTGCCAGCAGCTTTGAGCCTAGCGGAGAGACCCAGTACTTC
TRBD1,TRBJ2-7,TRBV11-2,few,CASSSYRDRLFYEQYF,TGTGCCAGCAGCTCTTATAGGGACAGGTTATTCTACGAGCAGTACTTC
NA,TRBJ1-2,TRBV7-9,NA,CASSSWTGYGYTF,TGTGCCAGCAGCTCTTGGACGGGCTATGGCTACACCTTC
TRBD1,TRBJ2-7,TRBV25-1,few,CASSSTGSPSLGSYEQYF,TGTGCCAGCAGTTCGACAGGGTCTCCGTCTTTAGGCTCCTACGAGCAGTACTTC
NA,TRBJ1-1,TRBV2,few,CASMQGLSYGTEAFF,TGTGCCAGCATGCAGGGGCTCAGCTATGGCACTGAAGCTTTCTTT
NA,TRBJ1-1,TRBV4-2,few,CASSHSAGAPNTEAFF,TGTGCCAGCAGCCACTCGGCAGGGGCTCCGAACACTGAAGCTTTCTTT
TRBD1,TRBJ2-5,TRBV7-9,few,CASSPGTAEKETQYF,TGTGCCAGCAGCCCCGGGACAGCGGAGAAAGAGACCCAGTACTTC
TRBD2,TRBJ2-7,TRBV5-1,NA,CASSSSPGTNYEQYF,TGCGCCAGCAGCTCCTCCCCCGGGACTAACTACGAGCAGTACTTC
NA,TRBJ2-7,TRBV28,NA,CASGSPALYEQYF,TGTGCCAGCGGCTCCCCAGCCCTCTACGAGCAGTACTTC
NA,TRBJ2-7,TRBV7-8,few,CASSLQGPYEQYF,TGTGCCAGCAGCTTACAGGGTCCCTACGAGCAGTACTTC
NA,TRBJ1-1,TRBV2,NA,CASSLQNTEAFF,TGTGCCAGCAGCTTACAGAACACTGAAGCTTTCTTT
TRBD2,TRBJ2-1,TRBV7-9,NA,CASSLLGGGLNNEQFF,TGTGCCAGCAGCTTATTGGGCGGGGGGCTTAACAATGAGCAGTTCTTC
NA,TRBJ2-2,TRBV19,NA,CASSTGTNTGELFF,TGTGCCAGTAGTACGGGGACGAACACCGGGGAGCTGTTTTTT
TRBD1,TRBJ2-7,TRBV7-2,NA,CASSNRQGLYEQYF,TGTGCCAGCAGCAACCGACAGGGCCTTTACGAGCAGTACTTC
NA,TRBJ2-2,TRBV11-2,few,CASSLDTYTGELFF,TGTGCCAGCAGCTTAGATACCTACACCGGGGAGCTGTTTTTT
TRBD1,TRBJ1-2,TRBV7-2,NA,CASSSPRGQGFLFLGYTF,TGTGCCAGCAGCTCTCCGCGCGGACAGGGCTTTCTTTTCTTGGGCTACACCTTC